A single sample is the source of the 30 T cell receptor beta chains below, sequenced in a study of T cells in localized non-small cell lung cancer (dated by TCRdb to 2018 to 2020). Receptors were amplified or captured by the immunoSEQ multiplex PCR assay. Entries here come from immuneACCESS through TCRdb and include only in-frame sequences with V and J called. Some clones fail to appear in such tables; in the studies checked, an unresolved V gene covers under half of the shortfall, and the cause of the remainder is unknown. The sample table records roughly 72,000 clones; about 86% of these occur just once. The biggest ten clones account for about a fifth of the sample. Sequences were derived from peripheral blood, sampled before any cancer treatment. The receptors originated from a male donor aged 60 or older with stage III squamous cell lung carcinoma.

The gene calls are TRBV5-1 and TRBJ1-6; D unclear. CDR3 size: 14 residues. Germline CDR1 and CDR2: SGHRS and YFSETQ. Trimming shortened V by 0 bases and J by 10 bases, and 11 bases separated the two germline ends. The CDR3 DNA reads TGCGCCAGCAGCTTGGCCCAGTTGCGATCACCCCTCCACTTT. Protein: CASSLAQLRSPLHF.

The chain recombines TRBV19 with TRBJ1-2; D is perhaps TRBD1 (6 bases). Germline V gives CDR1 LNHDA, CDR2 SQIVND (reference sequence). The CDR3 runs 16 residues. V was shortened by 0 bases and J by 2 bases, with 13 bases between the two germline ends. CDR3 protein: CASSIDSFRGNYGYTF. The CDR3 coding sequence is TGTGCCAGTAGTATAGATTCCTTCAGGGGCAACTATGGCTACACCTTC.

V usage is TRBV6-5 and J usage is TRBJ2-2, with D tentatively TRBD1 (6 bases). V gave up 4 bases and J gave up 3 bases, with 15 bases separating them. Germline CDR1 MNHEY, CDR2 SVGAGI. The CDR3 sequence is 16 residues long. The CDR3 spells CASSSPRTDYTGELFF. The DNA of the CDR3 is TGTGCCAGCAGTTCCCCCCGGACAGATTACACCGGGGAGCTGTTTTTT.

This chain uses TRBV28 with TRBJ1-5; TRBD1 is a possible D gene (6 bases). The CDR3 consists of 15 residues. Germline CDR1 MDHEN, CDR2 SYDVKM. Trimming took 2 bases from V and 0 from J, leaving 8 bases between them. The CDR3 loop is CASSLAGASNQPQHF. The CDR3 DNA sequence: TGTGCCAGCAGTTTAGCGGGGGCTAGCAATCAGCCCCAGCATTTT.

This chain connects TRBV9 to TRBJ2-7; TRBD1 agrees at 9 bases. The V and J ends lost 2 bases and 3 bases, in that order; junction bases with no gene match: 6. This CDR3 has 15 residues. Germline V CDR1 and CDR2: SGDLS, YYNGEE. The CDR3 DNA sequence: TGTGCCAGCAGCGTCGGACAGGGGCTTCACTACGAGCAGTACTTC. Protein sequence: CASSVGQGLHYEQYF.

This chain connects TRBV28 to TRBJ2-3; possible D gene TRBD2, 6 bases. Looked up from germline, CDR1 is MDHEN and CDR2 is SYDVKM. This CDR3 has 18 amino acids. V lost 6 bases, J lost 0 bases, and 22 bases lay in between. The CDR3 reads CASRAPLWGDTSTDTQYF. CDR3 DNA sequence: TGTGCCAGCAGGGCGCCTTTATGGGGGGATACTAGCACAGATACGCAGTATTTT.

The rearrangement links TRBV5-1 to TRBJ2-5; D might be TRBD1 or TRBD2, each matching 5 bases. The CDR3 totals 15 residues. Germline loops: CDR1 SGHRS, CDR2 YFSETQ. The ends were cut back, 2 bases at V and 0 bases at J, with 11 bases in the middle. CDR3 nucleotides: TGCGCCAGCAGCTTTGGGACGGCTAACCAAGAGACCCAGTACTTC. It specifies CASSFGTANQETQYF.

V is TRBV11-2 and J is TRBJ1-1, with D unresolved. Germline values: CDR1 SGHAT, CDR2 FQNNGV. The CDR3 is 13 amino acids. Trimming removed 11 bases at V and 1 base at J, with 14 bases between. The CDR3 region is CAGSREPNTEAFF. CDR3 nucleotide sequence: TGTGCCGGAAGCCGGGAGCCGAACACTGAAGCTTTCTTT.

CDR3 DNA sequence: TGTGCCAGCAGCAGGACTAGCGGGGGGCCAAACACCGGGGAGCTGTTTTTT. Encoded protein: CASSRTSGGPNTGELFF. The chain combines TRBV7-8 with TRBJ2-2; 14 bases align to TRBD2. This CDR3 has 17 residues. Germline loops: CDR1 SGHVS, CDR2 FQNEAQ. V dropped 5 bases and J dropped 2; count of bases not matched to a gene: 4.

Here the CDR3 reads CASSAGRAHGELFF. The DNA of the CDR3 is TGCGCCAGCAGTGCGGGAAGGGCCCACGGGGAGCTGTTTTTT. The V call is TRBV10-1, the J call TRBJ2-2; D is perhaps TRBD2 (5 bases). Between the trimmed V and J ends, which lost 4 bases and 7 bases, there was a span of 13 bases. The CDR3 loop spans 14 amino acids. Germline V lookup: CDR1 WNHNN, CDR2 SYGVQD (reference sequence).

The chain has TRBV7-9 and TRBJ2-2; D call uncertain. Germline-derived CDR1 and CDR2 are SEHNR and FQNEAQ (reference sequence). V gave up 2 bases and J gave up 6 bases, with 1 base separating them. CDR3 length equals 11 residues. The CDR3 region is CASSLSGELFF. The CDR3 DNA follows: TGTGCCAGCAGCTTATCCGGGGAGCTGTTTTTT.

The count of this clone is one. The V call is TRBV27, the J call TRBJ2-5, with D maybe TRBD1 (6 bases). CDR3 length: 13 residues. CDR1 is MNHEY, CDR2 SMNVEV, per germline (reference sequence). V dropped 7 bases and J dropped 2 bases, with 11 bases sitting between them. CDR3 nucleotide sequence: TGTGCCAGCAACAAAGGGGGACAAGAGACCCAGTACTTC. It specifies CASNKGGQETQYF.

The CDR3 loop reads CAWSASGPPIIQYF. In nucleotides, the CDR3 is TGTGCCTGGTCAGCTTCGGGACCGCCAATCATTCAGTACTTC. The V and J genes are TRBV30 and TRBJ2-4; D possibly matches TRBD1 or TRBD2 (5 bases each). This CDR3 comprises 14 residues. Trimming removed 5 bases at V and 9 bases at J, with 20 bases between. The germline V gene has CDR1 GTSNPN and CDR2 SVGIG (reference sequence).

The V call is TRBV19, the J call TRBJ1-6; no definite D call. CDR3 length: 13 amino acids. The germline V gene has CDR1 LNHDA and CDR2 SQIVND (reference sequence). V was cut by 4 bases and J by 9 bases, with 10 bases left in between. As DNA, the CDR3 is TGTGCCAGTAGTACGGACGTTGGTTCACCCCTCCACTTT. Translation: CASSTDVGSPLHF.

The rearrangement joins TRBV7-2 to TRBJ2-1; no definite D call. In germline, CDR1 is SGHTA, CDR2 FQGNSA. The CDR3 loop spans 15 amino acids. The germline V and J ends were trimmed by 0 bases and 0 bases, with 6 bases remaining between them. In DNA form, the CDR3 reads TGTGCCAGCAGCTTAGCCGGAAGCTCCTACAATGAGCAGTTCTTC. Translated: CASSLAGSSYNEQFF.

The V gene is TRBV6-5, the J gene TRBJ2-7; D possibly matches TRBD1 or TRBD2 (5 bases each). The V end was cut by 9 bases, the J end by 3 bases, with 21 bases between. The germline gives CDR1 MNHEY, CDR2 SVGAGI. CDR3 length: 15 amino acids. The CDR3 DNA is TGTGCCAGTAGTAAACAACCGGGACGTCTCTACGAGCAGTACTTC. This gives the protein CASSKQPGRLYEQYF.

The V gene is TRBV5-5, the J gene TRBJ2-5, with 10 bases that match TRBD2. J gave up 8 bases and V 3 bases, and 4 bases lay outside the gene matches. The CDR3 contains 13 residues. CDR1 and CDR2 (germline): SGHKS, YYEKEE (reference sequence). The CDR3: CASSSGLAVTQYF. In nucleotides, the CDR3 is TGTGCCAGCAGCTCCGGACTAGCGGTAACCCAGTACTTC.

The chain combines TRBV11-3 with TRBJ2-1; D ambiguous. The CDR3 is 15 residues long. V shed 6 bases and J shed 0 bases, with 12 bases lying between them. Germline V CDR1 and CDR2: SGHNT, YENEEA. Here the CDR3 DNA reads TGTGCCAGCAGTTCAGGACCGAGCTCCTACAATGAGCAGTTCTTC. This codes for CASSSGPSSYNEQFF.

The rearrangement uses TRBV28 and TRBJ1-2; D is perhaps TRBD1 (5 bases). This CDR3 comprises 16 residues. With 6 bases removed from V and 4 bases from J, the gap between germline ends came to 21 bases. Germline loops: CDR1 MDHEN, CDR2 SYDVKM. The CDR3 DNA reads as TGTGCCAGCAGCCGGGGCGATAGCTGGAGGTTCTATGGCTACACCTTC. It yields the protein CASSRGDSWRFYGYTF.

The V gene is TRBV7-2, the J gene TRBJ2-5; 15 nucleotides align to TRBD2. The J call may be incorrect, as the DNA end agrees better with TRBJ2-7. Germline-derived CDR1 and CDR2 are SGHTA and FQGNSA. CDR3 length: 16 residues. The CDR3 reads CASSLLGLAGGYEQYF. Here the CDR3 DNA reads TGTGCCAGCAGCTTGTTGGGACTAGCGGGGGGCTACGAGCAGTACTTC.

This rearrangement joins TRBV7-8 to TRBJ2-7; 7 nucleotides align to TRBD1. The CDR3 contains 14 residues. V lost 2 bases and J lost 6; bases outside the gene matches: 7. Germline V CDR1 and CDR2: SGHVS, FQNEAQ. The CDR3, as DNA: TGTGCCAGCAGCTTAAACAGGGGCCAGGTCGAGCAGTACTTC. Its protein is CASSLNRGQVEQYF.

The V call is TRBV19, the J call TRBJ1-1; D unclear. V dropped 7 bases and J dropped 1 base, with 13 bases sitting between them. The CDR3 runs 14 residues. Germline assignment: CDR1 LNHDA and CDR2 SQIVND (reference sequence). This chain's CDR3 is CASTNRGANTEAFF. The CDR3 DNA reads TGTGCCAGTACCAACCGGGGTGCGAACACTGAAGCTTTCTTT.

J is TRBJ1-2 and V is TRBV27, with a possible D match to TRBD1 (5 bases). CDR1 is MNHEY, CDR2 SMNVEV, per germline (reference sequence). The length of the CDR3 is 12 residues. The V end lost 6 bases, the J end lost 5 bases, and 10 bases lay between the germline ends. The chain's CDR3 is CASSPGPYGYTF. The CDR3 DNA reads TGTGCCAGCAGCCCGGGACCTTATGGCTACACCTTC.

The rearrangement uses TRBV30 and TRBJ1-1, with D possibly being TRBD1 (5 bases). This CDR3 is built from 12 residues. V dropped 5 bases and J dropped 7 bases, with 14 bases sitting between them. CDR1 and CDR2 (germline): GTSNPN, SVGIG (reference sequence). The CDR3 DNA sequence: TGTGCCTGGGGGGCTAGAATGGGTGAAGCTTTCTTT. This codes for CAWGARMGEAFF.

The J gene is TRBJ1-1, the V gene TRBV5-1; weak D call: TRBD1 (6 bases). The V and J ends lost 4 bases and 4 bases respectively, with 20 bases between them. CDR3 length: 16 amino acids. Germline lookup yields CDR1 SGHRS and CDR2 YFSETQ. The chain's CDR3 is CASSLVVGATGTEAFF. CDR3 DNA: TGCGCCAGCAGCCTGGTGGTGGGGGCGACGGGCACTGAAGCTTTCTTT. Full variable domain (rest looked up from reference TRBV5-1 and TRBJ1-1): KAGVTQTPRYLIKTRGQQVTLSCSPISGHRSVSWYQQTPGQGLQFLFEYFSETQRNKGNFPGRFSGRQFSNSRSEMNVSTLELGDSALYLCASSLVVGATGTEAFFGQGTRLTVV.

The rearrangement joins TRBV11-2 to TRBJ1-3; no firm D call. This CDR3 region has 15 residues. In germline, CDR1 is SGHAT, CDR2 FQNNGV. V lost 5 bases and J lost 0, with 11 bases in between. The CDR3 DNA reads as TGTGCCAGCAGCCCTGGAGTCTTCTCTGGAAACACCATATATTTT. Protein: CASSPGVFSGNTIYF. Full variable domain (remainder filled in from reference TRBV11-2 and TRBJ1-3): EAGVAQSPRYKIIEKRQSVAFWCNPISGHATLYWYQQILGQGPKLLIQFQNNGVVDDSQLPKDRFSAERLKGVDSTLKIQPAKLEDSAVYLCASSPGVFSGNTIYFGEGSWLTVV.

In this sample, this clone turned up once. The CDR3 is CASSENIGTVYGYTF. The CDR3 nucleotides are TGTGCCAGCAGTGAAAATATCGGGACAGTCTATGGCTACACCTTC. The chain joins TRBV6-1 to TRBJ1-2; 7 bases align to TRBD1. The V segment lost 2 bases and the J segment 4 bases; nucleotides outside the gene matches: 7. The CDR3 contains 15 residues. Per germline, CDR1 MNHNS and CDR2 SASEGT.

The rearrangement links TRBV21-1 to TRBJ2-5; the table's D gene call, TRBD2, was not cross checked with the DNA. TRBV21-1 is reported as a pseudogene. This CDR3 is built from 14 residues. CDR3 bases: TGTGCCAGCACCATCCGTCCGGGTTTAGAGACCCAGTACTTC. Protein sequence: CASTIRPGLETQYF.

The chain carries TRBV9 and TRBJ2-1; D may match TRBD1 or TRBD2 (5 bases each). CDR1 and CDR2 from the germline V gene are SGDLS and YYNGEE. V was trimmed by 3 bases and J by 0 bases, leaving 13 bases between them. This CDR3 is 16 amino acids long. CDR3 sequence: CASSAGPPLSYNEQFF. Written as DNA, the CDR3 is TGTGCCAGCAGCGCGGGACCTCCTCTCTCCTACAATGAGCAGTTCTTC.

CDR3 protein: CASKRVPDSNQPQHF. In DNA form, the CDR3 reads TGTGCCAGCAAGCGGGTTCCCGATAGCAATCAGCCCCAGCATTTT. The chain links TRBV6-6 to TRBJ1-5; D is unclear. Trimming removed 7 bases at V and 0 bases at J, with 13 bases between. The CDR3 has 15 residues. Germline loops: CDR1 MNHNY, CDR2 SVGAGI (reference sequence).